A single sample is the source of the 22 T cell receptor beta chains below, sequenced in a study of control samples from healthy donors and cancer patients (TCRdb year 2020). Library creation used the immunoSEQ multiplex PCR assay. In TCRdb, the immuneACCESS table is reduced to in-frame sequences with V and J assigned. These tables do not hold every clone; where another copy was compared, an unresolved V gene accounts for under half, and the others remain unexplained. For this sample there are some 150,000 clones; roughly 92% appear just once. The top ten constitute around 2.5% of the sample. The sequenced sample consisted of blood. The receptors were gathered from a man aged 45-65 years in good health.

The V and J genes are TRBV9 and TRBJ1-3; perhaps TRBD1 as D (5 bases). Trimming shortened V by 0 bases and J by 9 bases, and 16 bases separated the two germline ends. CDR1 is SGDLS and CDR2 is YYNGEE in the germline V gene. The CDR3 contains 15 residues. The DNA for the CDR3 is TGTGCCAGCAGCGTAGGGTGGGGCCCCGAGGTCACCATATATTTT. This sequence encodes CASSVGWGPEVTIYF.

This clone was observed a handful of times. J is TRBJ2-5 and V is TRBV5-1, with 12 bases lining up with TRBD2. J was trimmed by 2 bases and V by 0 bases; bases with no gene match: 5. The CDR3 has 17 residues. The germline CDR1 and CDR2 sequences are SGHRS and YFSETQ. The CDR3 DNA follows: TGCGCCAGCAGCTTGGGACTAGCGGGGGACATGCAAGAGACCCAGTACTTC. It specifies CASSLGLAGDMQETQYF.

This chain links TRBV9 with TRBJ2-1; 8 positions agree with TRBD2. V trimming: 3 bases; J trimming: 8 bases; junction bases outside the gene matches: 13. The CDR3 sequence is 16 residues long. Germline V CDR1 and CDR2: SGDLS, YYNGEE. CDR3 nucleotides: TGTGCCAGCAGCGCGCCTACAGGGCCAGCGGGAGATGAGCAGTTCTTC. Protein sequence: CASSAPTGPAGDEQFF. Full variable domain (missing parts from reference TRBV9 and TRBJ2-1): DSGVTQTPKHLITATGQRVTLRCSPRSGDLSVYWYQQSLDQGLQFLIQYYNGEERAKGNILERFSAQQFPDLHSELNLSSLELGDSALYFCASSAPTGPAGDEQFFGPGTRLTVL.

This chain uses TRBV5-5 with TRBJ2-7; D assignment may be TRBD1 or TRBD2 (5 bases each). Germline V CDR1 and CDR2: SGHKS, YYEKEE (reference sequence). The CDR3 runs to 15 residues. The V end lost 0 bases, the J end lost 6 bases, and 16 bases lay between the germline ends. CDR3 in amino acids: CASSLEPGPGREQYF. CDR3 DNA sequence: TGTGCCAGCAGCTTGGAGCCCGGGCCGGGACGCGAGCAGTACTTC.

The CDR3 loop is CASSYQVDSSYEQYF. Here the CDR3 DNA reads TGTGCCAGCAGCTACCAAGTGGACAGCTCCTACGAGCAGTACTTC. This chain uses TRBV5-5 with TRBJ2-7; maybe TRBD1 (6 bases). The CDR3 extends over 15 amino acids. CDR1 SGHKS and CDR2 YYEKEE come from the germline V gene (reference sequence). Trimming stripped 3 bases from V and 0 bases from J, with 13 bases between.

The rearrangement uses TRBV29-1 and TRBJ2-5, with 9 bases lining up with TRBD1. Germline-derived CDR1 and CDR2 are SQVTM and ANQGSEA. The J segment lost 5 bases and the V segment lost 8 bases, leaving 12 bases of the junction unmatched. The CDR3 runs 14 residues. The CDR3 loop reads CSPHATGGEETQYF. The DNA of the CDR3 is TGCAGCCCCCACGCGACAGGGGGTGAGGAGACCCAGTACTTC.

The chain employs TRBV11-2 and TRBJ2-7, with 11 bases lining up with TRBD2. Germline V lookup: CDR1 SGHAT, CDR2 FQNNGV. CDR3 length: 16 amino acids. With V trimmed by 4 bases and J by 4 bases, 9 bases remained unmatched. CDR3 in amino acids: CASSSQRTSGSYEQYF. DNA of the CDR3: TGTGCCAGCAGCTCTCAGCGGACTAGCGGGTCTTACGAGCAGTACTTC.

The chain employs TRBV5-5 and TRBJ2-3; D is uncertain. Germline V gives CDR1 SGHKS, CDR2 YYEKEE (reference sequence). V was shortened by 5 bases and J by 6 bases, with 10 bases between the two germline ends. This CDR3 spans 12 amino acids. This CDR3 is CASRSTLDTQYF. CDR3 sequence (DNA): TGTGCCAGCAGGTCTACATTGGATACGCAGTATTTT.

This clone appeared once. The V and J genes are TRBV3-1 (or the pseudogene TRBV3-2) and TRBJ2-5, with 8 nucleotides matching TRBD2. CDR1 is LGHDT and CDR2 is YNNKEL in the germline V gene (reference sequence). V shed 3 bases, J shed 5 bases, and the junction held 5 bases outside the gene matches. CDR3 length: 14 residues. The CDR3 sequence is CASSHRTSSETQYF. The CDR3 coding sequence is TGTGCCAGCAGCCACCGGACTAGCAGCGAGACCCAGTACTTC.

The rearrangement joins TRBV19 to TRBJ2-6, with D hard to call. The V gene's germline CDR1 is LNHDA and CDR2 SQIVND (reference sequence). V shed 8 bases and J shed 4 bases, with 9 bases lying between them. CDR3 length equals 13 residues. CDR3 bases: TGTGCCAGTTCTTTACGGGGGGCCAACGTCCTGACTTTC. Its translation is CASSLRGANVLTF.

J is TRBJ2-5 and V is TRBV11-3, with D hard to call. This CDR3 contains 13 residues. Germline CDR1 SGHNT, CDR2 YENEEA. With 1 base removed from V and 2 bases from J, the gap between germline ends came to 5 bases. CDR3 coding DNA: TGTGCCAGCAGCTTAGGAGATCAAGAGACCCAGTACTTC. Amino acid sequence: CASSLGDQETQYF.

The chain carries TRBV25-1 and TRBJ1-2; D perhaps matches TRBD1 (6 bases). Germline CDR1 and CDR2: MGHDK and SYGVNS. The CDR3 sequence is 13 residues long. The V end lost 7 bases, the J end lost 4 bases, and 13 bases lay between the germline ends. In nucleotides, the CDR3 is TGTGCCAGCAACAGAGGGGGTTTCTATGGCTACACCTTC. Its translation is CASNRGGFYGYTF.

CDR3 loop: CASRPPRGRTEAFF. In nucleotides, the CDR3 is TGTGCCAGCAGACCCCCCCGGGGGCGGACTGAAGCTTTCTTT. The V gene is TRBV6-5, the J gene TRBJ1-1; D possibly corresponds to TRBD1 (6 bases). The CDR3 extends over 14 amino acids. Looked up from germline, CDR1 is MNHEY and CDR2 is SVGAGI. Between the trimmed V and J ends, which lost 6 bases and 5 bases, there was a span of 16 bases.

This clone was recorded only once. The rearrangement uses TRBV6-1 and TRBJ1-2; no clear D gene. The CDR3 is 15 amino acids. The V gene's germline CDR1 is MNHNS and CDR2 SASEGT. Trimming pared 0 bases from V and 4 bases from J, leaving 12 bases between. The CDR3 sequence: CASSEAFTAGYGYTF. The CDR3 nucleotides read TGTGCCAGCAGTGAAGCCTTTACGGCTGGCTATGGCTACACCTTC.

The chain couples TRBV6-1 to TRBJ1-1, with a possible D match to TRBD1 (5 bases). Trimming took off 2 bases at V and 1 base at J, with 14 bases between the two ends. This CDR3 has 16 residues. Germline CDR1 MNHNS, CDR2 SASEGT. The CDR3 is CASSEYRGRGNTEAFF. CDR3 nucleotide sequence: TGTGCCAGCAGTGAATATCGAGGGAGGGGGAACACTGAAGCTTTCTTT.

The gene calls are TRBV3-1 (or the pseudogene TRBV3-2) and TRBJ1-1, with D possibly matching TRBD1 (6 bases). The CDR3 loop spans 14 amino acids. Trimming stripped 5 bases from V and 2 bases from J, with 12 bases between. Germline-derived CDR1 and CDR2 are LGHDT and YNNKEL (reference sequence). CDR3 coding DNA: TGTGCCAGCAGCTACACAGGGACTAACACTGAAGCTTTCTTT. This encodes CASSYTGTNTEAFF.

The gene calls are TRBV10-2 and TRBJ2-2; D not certain. Germline-derived CDR1 and CDR2 are WSHSY and SAAADI. This CDR3 contains 16 residues. V lost 2 bases, J lost 0 bases, and 10 bases lay in between. CDR3 in amino acids: CASSEAGRPNTGELFF. The CDR3 DNA reads TGCGCCAGCAGTGAGGCTGGGCGGCCGAACACCGGGGAGCTGTTTTTT.

The chain combines TRBV25-1 with TRBJ2-3, with no clear D. The CDR3 is made up of 11 amino acids. Germline CDR1 and CDR2: MGHDK and SYGVNS. V was trimmed by 7 bases and J by 2 bases, leaving 4 bases between them. The CDR3 reads CASTLTDTQYF. CDR3 in DNA: TGTGCCAGCACCCTCACAGATACGCAGTATTTT.

V usage is TRBV3-1 (or the pseudogene TRBV3-2) and J usage is TRBJ1-2; a weak D match, TRBD1 (6 bases). V shed 4 bases and J shed 8 bases, with 14 bases lying between them. Germline V gene data show CDR1 as LGHDT and CDR2 as YNNKEL (reference sequence). The CDR3 sequence is 13 residues long. The CDR3: CASSLPGAGGYTF. DNA of the CDR3: TGTGCCAGCAGCCTACCGGGGGCGGGGGGCTACACCTTC.

The chain is built from TRBV18 and TRBJ1-3; 7 positions agree with TRBD1. CDR1 is KGHSH and CDR2 is LQKENI in the germline V gene. Trimming removed 4 bases from V and 9 bases from J; junction bases left unmatched: 6. The CDR3 sequence is 13 residues long. Written as DNA, the CDR3 is TGTGCCAGCTCACAGGGGGCAGATTTCACCATATATTTT. Amino acids: CASSQGADFTIYF.

This chain connects TRBV19 to TRBJ2-5, with 9 bases fitting TRBD2. The ends lost 9 bases at V and 3 bases at J; junction bases unmatched: 8. The CDR3 runs to 14 residues. The germline CDR1 and CDR2 sequences are LNHDA and SQIVND (reference sequence). The CDR3 DNA reads as TGTGCCAGCCGGAGGGGACTAGCTAAAGAGACCCAGTACTTC. Encoded protein: CASRRGLAKETQYF.

The chain combines TRBV28 with TRBJ1-4; 10 nucleotides align to TRBD1. This CDR3 spans 14 amino acids. With 3 bases clipped from V and 8 bases from J, the junction kept 3 bases outside the gene matches. Per germline, CDR1 MDHEN and CDR2 SYDVKM. The DNA of the CDR3 is TGTGCCAGCAGTTTGGGACAGGGGCGGGAAAAACTGTTTTTT. Translation gives CASSLGQGREKLFF.